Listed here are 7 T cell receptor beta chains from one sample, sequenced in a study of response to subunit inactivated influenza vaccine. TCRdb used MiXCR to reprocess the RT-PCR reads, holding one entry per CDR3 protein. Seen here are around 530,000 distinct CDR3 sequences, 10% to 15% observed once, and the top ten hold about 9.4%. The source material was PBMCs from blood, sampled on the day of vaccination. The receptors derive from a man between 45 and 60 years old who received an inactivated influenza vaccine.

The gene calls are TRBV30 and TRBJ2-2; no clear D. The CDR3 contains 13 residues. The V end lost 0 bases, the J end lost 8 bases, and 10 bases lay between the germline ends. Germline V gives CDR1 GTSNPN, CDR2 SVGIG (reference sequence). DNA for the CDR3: TGTGCCTGGAGTGTTGTACTGGCGGGGGAGCTGTTTTTT. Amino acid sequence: CAWSVVLAGELFF. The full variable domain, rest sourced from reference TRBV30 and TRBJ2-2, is SQTIHQWPATLVQPVGSPLSLECTVEGTSNPNLYWYRQAAGRGLQLLFYSVGIGQISSEVPQNLSASRPQDRQFILSSKKLLLSDSGFYLCAWSVVLAGELFFGEGSRLTVL.

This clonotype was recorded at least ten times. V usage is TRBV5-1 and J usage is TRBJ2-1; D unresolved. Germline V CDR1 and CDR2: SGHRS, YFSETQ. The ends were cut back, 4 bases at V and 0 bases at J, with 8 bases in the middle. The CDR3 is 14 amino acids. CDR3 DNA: TGCGCCAGCAGCCTCGAGACCTCCTACAATGAGCAGTTCTTC. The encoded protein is CASSLETSYNEQFF.

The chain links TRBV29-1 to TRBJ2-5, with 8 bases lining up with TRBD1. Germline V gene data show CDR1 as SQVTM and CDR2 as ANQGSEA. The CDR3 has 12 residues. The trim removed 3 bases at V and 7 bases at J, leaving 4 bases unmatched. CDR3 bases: TGCAGCGTTGATTACGACAGGGGGACCCAGTACTTC. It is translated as CSVDYDRGTQYF.

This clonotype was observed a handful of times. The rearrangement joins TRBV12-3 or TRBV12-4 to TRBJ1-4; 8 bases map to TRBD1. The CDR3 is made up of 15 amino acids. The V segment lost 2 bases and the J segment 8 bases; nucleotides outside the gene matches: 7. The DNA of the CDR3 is TGTGCCAGCAGTTTACTTGGACAGGGAAGAGAAAAACTGTTTTTT. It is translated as CASSLLGQGREKLFF.

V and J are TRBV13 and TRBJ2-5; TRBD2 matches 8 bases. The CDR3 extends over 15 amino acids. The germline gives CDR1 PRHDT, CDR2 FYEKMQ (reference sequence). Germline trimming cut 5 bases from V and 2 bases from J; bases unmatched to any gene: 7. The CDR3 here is CASSPRVAGQETQYF. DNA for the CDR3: TGTGCCAGCAGCCCCCGGGTAGCGGGGCAAGAGACCCAGTACTTC.

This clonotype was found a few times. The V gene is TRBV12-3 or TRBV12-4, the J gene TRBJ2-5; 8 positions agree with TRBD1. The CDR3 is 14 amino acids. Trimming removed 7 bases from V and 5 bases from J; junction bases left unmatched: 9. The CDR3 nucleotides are TGTGCCAGCACCGGCCCAGGGGGCGATGAGACCCAGTACTTC. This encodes CASTGPGGDETQYF.

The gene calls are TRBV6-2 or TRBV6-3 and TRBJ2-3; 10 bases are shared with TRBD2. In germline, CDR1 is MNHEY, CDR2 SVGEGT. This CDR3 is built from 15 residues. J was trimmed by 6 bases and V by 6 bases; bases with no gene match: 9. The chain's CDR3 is CASSQSGGASDTQYF. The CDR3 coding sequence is TGTGCCAGCAGCCAGAGCGGGGGGGCCAGCGATACGCAGTATTTT.